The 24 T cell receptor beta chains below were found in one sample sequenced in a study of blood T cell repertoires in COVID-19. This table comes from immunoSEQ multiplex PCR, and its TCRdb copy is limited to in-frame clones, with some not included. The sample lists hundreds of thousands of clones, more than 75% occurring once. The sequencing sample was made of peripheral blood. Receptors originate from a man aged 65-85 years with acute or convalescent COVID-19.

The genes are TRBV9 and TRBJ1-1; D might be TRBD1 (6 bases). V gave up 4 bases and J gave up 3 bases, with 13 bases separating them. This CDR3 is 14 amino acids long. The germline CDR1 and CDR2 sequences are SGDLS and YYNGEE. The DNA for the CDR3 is TGTGCCAGCAGCCACGGGGGGGCATACACTGAAGCTTTCTTT. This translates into CASSHGGAYTEAFF.

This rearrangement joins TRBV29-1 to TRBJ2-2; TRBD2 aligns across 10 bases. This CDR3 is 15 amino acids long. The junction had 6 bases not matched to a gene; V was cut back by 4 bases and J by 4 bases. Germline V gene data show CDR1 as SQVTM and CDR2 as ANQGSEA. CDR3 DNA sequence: TGCAGCGTTGTACTAGCGGGGCGATCCACCGGGGAGCTGTTTTTT. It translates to CSVVLAGRSTGELFF.

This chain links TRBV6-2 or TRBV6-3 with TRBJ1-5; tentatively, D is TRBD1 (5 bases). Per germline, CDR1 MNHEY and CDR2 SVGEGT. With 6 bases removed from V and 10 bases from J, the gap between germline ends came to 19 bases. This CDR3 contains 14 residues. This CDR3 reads CASSRGGGVGPQHF. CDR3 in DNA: TGTGCCAGCAGCCGGGGAGGAGGGGTCGGTCCCCAGCATTTT.

CDR3 DNA sequence: TGTGCCAGCAGGCGACAGAGTTCGTATGGGGCCAACGTCCTGACTTTC. As protein: CASRRQSSYGANVLTF. V is TRBV28 and J is TRBJ2-6, with D tentatively TRBD1 (5 bases). Germline V lookup: CDR1 MDHEN, CDR2 SYDVKM. The CDR3 totals 16 residues. V lost 6 bases and J lost 3, with 15 bases in between.

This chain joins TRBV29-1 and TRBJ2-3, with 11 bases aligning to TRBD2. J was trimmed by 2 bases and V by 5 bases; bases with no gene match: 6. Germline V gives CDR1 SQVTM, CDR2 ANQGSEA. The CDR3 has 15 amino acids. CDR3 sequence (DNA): TGCAGCGTTTCCGGGACTAGCGGACCCACAGATACGCAGTATTTT. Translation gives CSVSGTSGPTDTQYF.

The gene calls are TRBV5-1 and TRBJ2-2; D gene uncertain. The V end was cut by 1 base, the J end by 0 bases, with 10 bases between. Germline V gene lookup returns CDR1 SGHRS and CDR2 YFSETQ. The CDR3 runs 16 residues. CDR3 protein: CASSLRFSANTGELFF. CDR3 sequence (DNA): TGCGCCAGCAGCTTGCGATTTTCGGCGAACACCGGGGAGCTGTTTTTT.

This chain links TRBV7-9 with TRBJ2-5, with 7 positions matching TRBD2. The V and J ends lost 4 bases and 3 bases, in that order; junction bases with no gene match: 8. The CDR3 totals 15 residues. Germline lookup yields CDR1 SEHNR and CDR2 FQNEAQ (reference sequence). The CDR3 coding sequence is TGTGCCAGCAGCTCGGGGTGGCTAGCGGAAGAGACCCAGTACTTC. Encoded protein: CASSSGWLAEETQYF.

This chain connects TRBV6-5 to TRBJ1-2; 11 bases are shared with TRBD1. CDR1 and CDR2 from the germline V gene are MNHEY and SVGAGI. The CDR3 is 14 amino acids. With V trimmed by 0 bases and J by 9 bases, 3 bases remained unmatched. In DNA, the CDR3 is TGTGCCAGCAGTTACTCAGGGACAGGGGGTAGCTACACCTTC. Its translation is CASSYSGTGGSYTF.

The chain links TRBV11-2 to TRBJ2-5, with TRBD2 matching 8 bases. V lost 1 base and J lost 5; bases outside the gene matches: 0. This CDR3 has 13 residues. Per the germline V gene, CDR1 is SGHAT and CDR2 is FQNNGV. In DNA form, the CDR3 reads TGTGCCAGCAGCTTAGGCGGGGGGGAGACCCAGTACTTC. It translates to CASSLGGGETQYF.

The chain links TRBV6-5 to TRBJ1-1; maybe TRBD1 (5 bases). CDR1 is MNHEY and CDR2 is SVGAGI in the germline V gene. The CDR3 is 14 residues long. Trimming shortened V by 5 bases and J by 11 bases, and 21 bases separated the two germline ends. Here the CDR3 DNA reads TGTGCCAGCAGTATTGACCCCAGGGCCCCGAGGGCTTTCTTT. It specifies CASSIDPRAPRAFF.

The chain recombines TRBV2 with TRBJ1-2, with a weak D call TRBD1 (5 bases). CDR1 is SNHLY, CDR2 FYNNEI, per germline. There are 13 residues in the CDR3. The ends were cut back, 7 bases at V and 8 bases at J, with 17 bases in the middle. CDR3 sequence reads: CASTFAQEGGYTF. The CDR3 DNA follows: TGTGCCAGCACTTTTGCACAGGAAGGAGGCTACACCTTC.

CDR3: CASSRTSGPGYNEQFF. CDR3 sequence (DNA): TGTGCCAGCAGCCGTACTAGCGGGCCGGGGTACAATGAGCAGTTCTTC. The genes are TRBV9 and TRBJ2-1; TRBD2 matches at 9 bases. This CDR3 has 16 residues. Germline CDR1 is SGDLS and CDR2 is YYNGEE. V shed 4 bases, J shed 4 bases, and the junction held 9 bases outside the gene matches.

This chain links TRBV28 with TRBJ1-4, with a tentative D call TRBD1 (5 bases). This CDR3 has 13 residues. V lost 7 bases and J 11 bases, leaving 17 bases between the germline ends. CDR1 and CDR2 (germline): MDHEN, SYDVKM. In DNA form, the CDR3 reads TGTGCCAGCACCCTCGTGGGGGGGGGTAAACTGTTTTTT. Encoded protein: CASTLVGGGKLFF.

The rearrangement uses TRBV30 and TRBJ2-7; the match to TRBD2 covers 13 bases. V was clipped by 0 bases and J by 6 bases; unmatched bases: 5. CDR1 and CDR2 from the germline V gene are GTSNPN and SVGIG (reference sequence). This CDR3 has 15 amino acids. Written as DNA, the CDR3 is TGTGCCTGGAGTGTAACTAGCGGGAGGGCCCGCGAGCAGTACTTC. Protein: CAWSVTSGRAREQYF.

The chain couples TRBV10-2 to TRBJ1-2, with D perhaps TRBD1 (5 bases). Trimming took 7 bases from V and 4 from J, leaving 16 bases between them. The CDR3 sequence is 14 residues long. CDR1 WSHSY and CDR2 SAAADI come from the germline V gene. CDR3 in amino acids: CASTEGRGGYGYTF. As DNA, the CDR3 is TGCGCCAGCACCGAGGGGCGGGGGGGCTATGGCTACACCTTC.

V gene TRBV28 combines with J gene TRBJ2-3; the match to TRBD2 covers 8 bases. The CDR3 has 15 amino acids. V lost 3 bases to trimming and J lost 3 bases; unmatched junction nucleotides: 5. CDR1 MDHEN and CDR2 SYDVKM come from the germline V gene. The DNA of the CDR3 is TGTGCCAGCAGTTTCCCCCCGGGGGGGACAGATACGCAGTATTTT. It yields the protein CASSFPPGGTDTQYF.

DNA for the CDR3: TGCGCCAGCAGCCCCTTAAAGACTAGCGGGAACAATGAGCAGTTCTTC. Its translation is CASSPLKTSGNNEQFF. V and J are TRBV4-1 and TRBJ2-1; 11 bases agree with TRBD2. From germline, CDR1 is MGHRA and CDR2 YSYEKL. The CDR3 covers 16 residues. V dropped 4 bases and J dropped 5; count of bases not matched to a gene: 7.

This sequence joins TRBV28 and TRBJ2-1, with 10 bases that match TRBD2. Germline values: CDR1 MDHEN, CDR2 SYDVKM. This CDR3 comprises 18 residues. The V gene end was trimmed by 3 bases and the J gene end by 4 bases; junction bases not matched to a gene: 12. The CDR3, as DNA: TGTGCCAGCAGTTTCTTTGGACTAGCGGAGGCTAATTACAATGAGCAGTTCTTC. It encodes CASSFFGLAEANYNEQFF.

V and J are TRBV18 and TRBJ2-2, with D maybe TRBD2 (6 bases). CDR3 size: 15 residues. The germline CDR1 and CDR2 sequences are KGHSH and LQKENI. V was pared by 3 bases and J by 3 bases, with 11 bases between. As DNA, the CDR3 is TGTGCCAGCTCACCCCGACTAGGGGACACCGGGGAGCTGTTTTTT. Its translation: CASSPRLGDTGELFF.

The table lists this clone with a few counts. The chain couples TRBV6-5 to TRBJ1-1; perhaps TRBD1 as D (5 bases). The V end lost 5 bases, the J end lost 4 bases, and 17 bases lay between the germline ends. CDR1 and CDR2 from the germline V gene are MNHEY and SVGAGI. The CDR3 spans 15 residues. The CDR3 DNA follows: TGTGCCAGCAGTCGGACAACCGGATTGGGCACTGAAGCTTTCTTT. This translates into CASSRTTGLGTEAFF.

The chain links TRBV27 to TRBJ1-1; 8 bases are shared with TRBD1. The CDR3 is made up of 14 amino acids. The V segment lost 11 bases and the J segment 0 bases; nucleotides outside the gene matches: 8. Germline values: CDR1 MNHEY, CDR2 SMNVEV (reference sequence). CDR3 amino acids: CAGLHRGVNTEAFF. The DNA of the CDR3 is TGTGCCGGCCTTCACAGGGGGGTGAACACTGAAGCTTTCTTT.

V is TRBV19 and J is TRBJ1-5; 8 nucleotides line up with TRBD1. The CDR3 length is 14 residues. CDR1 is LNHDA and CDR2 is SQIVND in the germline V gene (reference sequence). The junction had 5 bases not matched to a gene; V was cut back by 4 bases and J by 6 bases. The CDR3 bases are TGTGCCAGTAGTACAGGGGGCCGAGGTCAGCCCCAGCATTTT. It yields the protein CASSTGGRGQPQHF.

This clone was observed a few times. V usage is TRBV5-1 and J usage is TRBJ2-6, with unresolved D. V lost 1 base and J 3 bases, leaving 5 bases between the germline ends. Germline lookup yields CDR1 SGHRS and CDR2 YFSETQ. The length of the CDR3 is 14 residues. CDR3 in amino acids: CASSLTVGANVLTF. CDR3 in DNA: TGCGCCAGCAGCTTGACAGTTGGGGCCAACGTCCTGACTTTC.

The CDR3 DNA is TGTGCCAGCAGTCTTGACAGGGCTGGGGCCAACGTCCTGACTTTC. Residues: CASSLDRAGANVLTF. This chain connects TRBV2 to TRBJ2-6, with 7 bases identical to TRBD1. This CDR3 has 15 amino acids. The germline V gene encodes CDR1 SNHLY and CDR2 FYNNEI. The trim removed 5 bases at V and 2 bases at J, leaving 3 bases unmatched.